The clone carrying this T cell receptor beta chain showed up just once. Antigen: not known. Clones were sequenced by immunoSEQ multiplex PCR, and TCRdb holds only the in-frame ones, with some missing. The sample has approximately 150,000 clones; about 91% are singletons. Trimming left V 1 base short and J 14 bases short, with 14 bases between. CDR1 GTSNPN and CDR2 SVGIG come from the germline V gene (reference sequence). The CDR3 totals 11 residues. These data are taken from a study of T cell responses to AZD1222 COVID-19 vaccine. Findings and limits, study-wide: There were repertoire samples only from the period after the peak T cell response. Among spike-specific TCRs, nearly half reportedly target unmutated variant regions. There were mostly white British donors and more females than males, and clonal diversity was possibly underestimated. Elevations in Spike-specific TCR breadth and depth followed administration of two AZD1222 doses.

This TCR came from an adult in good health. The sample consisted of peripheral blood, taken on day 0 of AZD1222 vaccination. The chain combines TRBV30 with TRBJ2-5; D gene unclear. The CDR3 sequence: CAWSAPDRVYF. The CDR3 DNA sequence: TGTGCCTGGAGTGCGCCGGACCGCGTATACTTC.